Listed here are 3 T cell receptor beta chains from one sample, sequenced in a study of blood T cells in healthy people across ages. The authors ran a second PCR of roughly 6 to 11 cycles using a sample-barcoded 5' primer and a J-beta primer mix. TCRdb processed the 5' RACE reads anew with MiXCR; each CDR3 protein has one entry. Of approximately 850,000 distinct CDR3 sequences detected, roughly 50% appear once; the ten largest clones hold roughly 20%. Sequencing input: blood. The source is a man under 40 in good health.

The CDR3 DNA reads TGTGCCAGCAGCTCCTCGACAGGGATCCACGAGCAGTACTTC. Translated: CASSSSTGIHEQYF. This chain joins TRBV7-9 and TRBJ2-7; the match to TRBD1 covers 7 bases. Germline CDR1 SEHNR, CDR2 FQNEAQ (reference sequence). The CDR3 consists of 14 residues. After removal of 4 bases from V and 5 bases from J, the junction contained 8 bases not matched to a gene.

The chain recombines TRBV7-2 with TRBJ2-7; D may be TRBD2 (6 bases). Trimming left V 0 bases short and J 6 bases short, with 18 bases between. This CDR3 has 16 amino acids. Germline V gene data show CDR1 as SGHTA and CDR2 as FQGNSA. CDR3 loop: CASSLAGGDSRAEQYF. In DNA, the CDR3 is TGTGCCAGCAGCTTAGCGGGAGGCGACAGTCGGGCCGAGCAGTACTTC.

In this sample, this clonotype turned up a few times. The rearrangement links TRBV29-1 to TRBJ2-1; D remains ambiguous. V gave up 7 bases and J gave up 3 bases, with 7 bases separating them. CDR1 and CDR2 (germline): SQVTM, ANQGSEA. The CDR3 loop spans 11 amino acids. CDR3 loop: CSDGDYNEQFF. The CDR3 nucleotides are TGCAGCGATGGGGACTACAATGAGCAGTTCTTC.